Below are 16 T cell receptor beta chains sequenced from a single sample in a study of T cell responses to AZD1222 COVID-19 vaccine. This table comes from immunoSEQ multiplex PCR, and its TCRdb copy is limited to in-frame clones, with some not included. This sample has about 100,000 clones, with over 90% found just once. The sample was peripheral blood, taken on day 0 of AZD1222 vaccination. Receptors originate from an adult in good health.

The chain employs TRBV7-9 and TRBJ2-7; D may be TRBD2 (6 bases). With 5 bases removed from V and 2 bases from J, the gap between germline ends came to 13 bases. The CDR3 spans 14 residues. Per the germline V gene, CDR1 is SEHNR and CDR2 is FQNEAQ (reference sequence). CDR3 nucleotide sequence: TGTGCCAGCAGCCCCCCCCCGGGAGCCTACGAGCAGTACTTC. Residues: CASSPPPGAYEQYF. The variable domain in full, with the rest retrieved from reference TRBV7-9 and TRBJ2-7, is DTGVSQNPRHKITKRGQNVTFRCDPISEHNRLYWYRQTLGQGPEFLTYFQNEAQLEKSRLLSDRFSAERPKGSFSTLEIQRTEQGDSAMYLCASSPPPGAYEQYFGPGTRLTVT.

This rearrangement joins TRBV19 to TRBJ2-5, with 7 bases fitting TRBD1. This CDR3 is 14 amino acids long. J gave up 3 bases and V 3 bases, and 4 bases lay outside the gene matches. The germline V gene has CDR1 LNHDA and CDR2 SQIVND (reference sequence). CDR3 amino acids: CASSIPGGEETQYF. In nucleotides, the CDR3 is TGTGCCAGTAGTATCCCAGGGGGAGAAGAGACCCAGTACTTC.

The table lists this clone with a count of one. This chain links TRBV2 with TRBJ2-3; 14 bases map to TRBD2. Germline assignment: CDR1 SNHLY and CDR2 FYNNEI. CDR3 length: 16 amino acids. After removal of 3 bases from V and 2 bases from J, the junction contained 1 base not matched to a gene. CDR3 nucleotides: TGTGCCAGCAGTGAGGGACTAGCGGGAGCCACAGATACGCAGTATTTT. This codes for CASSEGLAGATDTQYF.

CDR3 sequence: CASTVYVLAGVPADTQYF. The DNA for the CDR3 is TGTGCCAGCACAGTTTATGTACTAGCGGGAGTGCCCGCAGATACGCAGTATTTT. The rearrangement links TRBV28 to TRBJ2-3, with 11 bases fitting TRBD2. CDR1 MDHEN and CDR2 SYDVKM come from the germline V gene. V was pared by 7 bases and J by 4 bases, with 16 bases of the junction left unmatched. This CDR3 has 18 amino acids.

The chain uses TRBV15 and TRBJ2-7, with TRBD2 identical over 8 bases. With V trimmed by 0 bases and J by 6 bases, 7 bases remained unmatched. Germline V gene lookup returns CDR1 LNHNV and CDR2 YYDKDF (reference sequence). The length of the CDR3 is 15 residues. The CDR3 sequence is CATSRDRSGGPEQYF. Here the CDR3 DNA reads TGTGCCACCAGCAGAGATCGCAGCGGGGGCCCCGAGCAGTACTTC.

This clone was counted once. V and J are TRBV10-3 and TRBJ1-2, with 9 bases lining up with TRBD1. Trimming removed 7 bases from V and 4 bases from J; junction bases left unmatched: 10. The length of the CDR3 is 15 residues. CDR1 ENHRY and CDR2 SYGVKD come from the germline V gene. In nucleotides, the CDR3 is TGTGCCATCACTTCCGGACAGGGGTCAGGCTATGGCTACACCTTC. Protein: CAITSGQGSGYGYTF.

This chain links TRBV4-1 with TRBJ1-4; 7 bases are shared with TRBD1. CDR1 and CDR2 from the germline V gene are MGHRA and YSYEKL. The CDR3 runs 16 residues. Losses at the gene ends were 4 bases for V and 0 bases for J; bases not matched to a gene: 5. CDR3 region: CASSRADRATNEKLFF. The CDR3 DNA sequence: TGCGCCAGCAGCCGAGCCGACAGGGCAACTAATGAAAAACTGTTTTTT.

The chain couples TRBV7-2 to TRBJ2-3; possible D gene TRBD2, 5 bases. The ends were cut back, 3 bases at V and 1 base at J, with 8 bases in the middle. The CDR3 runs 14 residues. CDR1 is SGHTA, CDR2 FQGNSA, per germline. The DNA of the CDR3 is TGTGCCAGCAGCTTGGAGGCCCGCACAGATACGCAGTATTTT. Translating it yields CASSLEARTDTQYF.

The chain carries TRBV11-2 and TRBJ1-5, with 7 nucleotides matching TRBD1. CDR1 and CDR2 (germline): SGHAT, FQNNGV. The CDR3 spans 15 residues. Trimming cost V 0 bases and J 1 base; bases outside gene matches: 0. CDR3 in amino acids: CASSLEGQSNQPQHF. The CDR3 nucleotides are TGTGCCAGCAGCTTAGAGGGACAGAGCAATCAGCCCCAGCATTTT.

The V gene is TRBV15, the J gene TRBJ2-7, with 10 bases fitting TRBD2. The CDR3 length is 15 residues. The V segment lost 5 bases and the J segment 5 bases; nucleotides outside the gene matches: 9. CDR1 is LNHNV and CDR2 is YYDKDF in the germline V gene (reference sequence). Here the CDR3 DNA reads TGTGCCACCAGCTGGATAGCGGGAGGAGGCGACGAGCAGTACTTC. Translated: CATSWIAGGGDEQYF.

The chain joins TRBV6-5 to TRBJ1-3; TRBD1 matches 8 bases. V was clipped by 4 bases and J by 4 bases; unmatched bases: 9. This CDR3 region has 16 residues. Germline CDR1 reads MNHEY; CDR2 reads SVGAGI. CDR3 DNA sequence: TGTGCCAGCAGTTCCTTACCAGGGGGCGCGGGAAACACCATATATTTT. As protein: CASSSLPGGAGNTIYF.

The J gene is TRBJ1-1, the V gene TRBV9; D ambiguous. The CDR3 consists of 15 residues. The ends were cut back, 2 bases at V and 0 bases at J, with 11 bases in the middle. In germline, CDR1 is SGDLS, CDR2 YYNGEE. Here the CDR3 reads CASSVREIMNTEAFF. The CDR3 DNA follows: TGTGCCAGCAGCGTCCGGGAGATTATGAACACTGAAGCTTTCTTT.

V gene TRBV3-1 (or the pseudogene TRBV3-2) combines with J gene TRBJ2-1, with 13 bases identical to TRBD2. Losses at the gene ends were 3 bases for V and 8 bases for J; bases not matched to a gene: 4. Germline V gene lookup returns CDR1 LGHDT and CDR2 YNNKEL (reference sequence). The CDR3 sequence is 15 residues long. The CDR3 DNA is TGTGCCAGCAGCCACGGACTAGCGGGGGACGATGAGCAGTTCTTC. Amino acid sequence: CASSHGLAGDDEQFF.

CDR3 bases: TGTGCCAGCAGCTCCAATGGAGAGAATAGCAATCAGCCCCAGCATTTT. It encodes CASSSNGENSNQPQHF. V and J are TRBV7-9 and TRBJ1-5; no clear D. The V end was cut by 4 bases, the J end by 0 bases, with 13 bases between. The V gene's germline CDR1 is SEHNR and CDR2 FQNEAQ (reference sequence). This CDR3 region has 16 residues.

As concerns this clone: Other DNA sequences in this sample translate to the same CDR3. The chain carries TRBV28 and TRBJ1-3, with D tentatively TRBD1 (5 bases). Trimming took 8 bases from V and 4 from J, leaving 12 bases between them. The CDR3 contains 13 residues. Germline CDR1 MDHEN, CDR2 SYDVKM. The CDR3, as DNA: TGTGCCAGCTCCGACAGTGCGGGAAACACCATATATTTT. It codes for CASSDSAGNTIYF.

The chain recombines TRBV18 with TRBJ2-5; TRBD1 agrees at 7 bases. V was pared by 3 bases and J by 4 bases, with 5 bases of the junction left unmatched. This CDR3 is built from 14 residues. Germline V gene sequence: CDR1 KGHSH, CDR2 LQKENI. CDR3 in amino acids: CASSPAGGIETQYF. The CDR3 bases are TGTGCCAGCTCACCGGCAGGGGGTATAGAGACCCAGTACTTC.